The rows below give T cell receptor beta chains drawn from one sample of a study of CD8 T cells in Susac syndrome. TCRdb reprocessed the immunoSEQ multiplex PCR reads via MiXCR and lists one record per CDR3 protein. In the table there are 150,000 to 200,000 distinct CDR3 sequences, around 94% of which are singletons. Source material: CD4+ T cells from PBMCs. Receptors originate from a human donor with Susac syndrome. Both conserved end residues are part of each CDR3. A D gene is named only where the DNA matches it firmly. Only part of the rows carry a size: once, few, many, or a class if the clone is expanded.

v_gene: TRBV5-6; j_gene: TRBJ2-5; len: 11; d_gene: NA; abundance: NA; CDR3aa: CASSMRETQYF; CDR3nt: TGTGCCAGCAGCATGAGAGAGACCCAGTACTTC
v_gene: TRBV5-1; j_gene: TRBJ2-7; len: 16; d_gene: NA; abundance: NA; CDR3aa: CASSLGGASGIYEQYF; CDR3nt: TGCGCCAGCAGCTTGGGAGGGGCGAGTGGGATATACGAGCAGTACTTC
v_gene: TRBV6-2/TRBV6-3; j_gene: TRBJ1-2; len: 12; d_gene: NA; abundance: NA; CDR3aa: CASRGFSYGYTF; CDR3nt: TGTGCCAGCAGAGGCTTCAGCTATGGCTACACCTTC
v_gene: TRBV5-4; j_gene: TRBJ2-5; len: 14; d_gene: TRBD2; abundance: NA; CDR3aa: CASSLYGRKETQYF; CDR3nt: TGTGCCAGCAGCTTGTACGGGAGGAAAGAGACCCAGTACTTC
v_gene: TRBV10-2; j_gene: TRBJ2-1; len: 13; d_gene: TRBD2; abundance: NA; CDR3aa: CASSATSGGEQFF; CDR3nt: TGCGCCAGCAGTGCTACTAGCGGCGGTGAGCAGTTCTTC
v_gene: TRBV7-2; j_gene: TRBJ1-1; len: 12; d_gene: NA; abundance: NA; CDR3aa: CASSKARTEAFF; CDR3nt: TGTGCCAGCAGCAAGGCCCGCACTGAAGCTTTCTTT
v_gene: TRBV7-8; j_gene: TRBJ2-7; len: 14; d_gene: NA; abundance: NA; CDR3aa: CASSLDRTVNEQYF; CDR3nt: TGTGCCAGCAGCTTAGACAGGACAGTGAACGAGCAGTACTTC
v_gene: TRBV15; j_gene: TRBJ2-5; len: 13; d_gene: NA; abundance: NA; CDR3aa: CATSPGAQETQYF; CDR3nt: TGTGCCACCAGCCCCGGGGCTCAAGAGACCCAGTACTTC
v_gene: TRBV20-1; j_gene: TRBJ2-1; len: 14; d_gene: TRBD2; abundance: NA; CDR3aa: CSAEGLAGNNEQFF; CDR3nt: TGCAGTGCCGAGGGACTAGCGGGGAACAATGAGCAGTTCTTC
v_gene: TRBV20-1; j_gene: TRBJ2-5; len: 14; d_gene: TRBD2; abundance: NA; CDR3aa: CSARDLRGVETQYF; CDR3nt: TGCAGTGCTAGAGATCTCCGGGGGGTGGAGACCCAGTACTTC
v_gene: TRBV7-9; j_gene: TRBJ2-1; len: 14; d_gene: TRBD1; abundance: NA; CDR3aa: CASSYRQGNNEQFF; CDR3nt: TGTGCCAGCAGCTACCGACAGGGTAACAATGAGCAGTTCTTC
v_gene: TRBV7-3; j_gene: TRBJ1-1; len: 13; d_gene: NA; abundance: NA; CDR3aa: CASRAEGNTEAFF; CDR3nt: TGTGCCAGCAGAGCCGAGGGGAACACTGAAGCTTTCTTT
v_gene: TRBV7-2; j_gene: TRBJ1-6; len: 14; d_gene: NA; abundance: once; CDR3aa: CASSSSRHNSPLHF; CDR3nt: TGTGCCAGCAGCTCGTCCCGGCATAATTCACCCCTCCACTTT
v_gene: TRBV12-3/TRBV12-4; j_gene: TRBJ2-5; len: 12; d_gene: NA; abundance: NA; CDR3aa: CASTSSGETQYF; CDR3nt: TGTGCCAGCACCTCATCCGGAGAGACCCAGTACTTC
v_gene: TRBV7-2; j_gene: TRBJ2-7; len: 13; d_gene: NA; abundance: NA; CDR3aa: CASSKGQPYEQYF; CDR3nt: TGTGCCAGCAGTAAGGGCCAGCCCTACGAGCAGTACTTC
v_gene: TRBV29-1; j_gene: TRBJ2-2; len: 16; d_gene: NA; abundance: NA; CDR3aa: CSVEDRRAENTGELFF; CDR3nt: TGCAGCGTTGAAGATCGACGAGCGGAGAACACCGGGGAGCTGTTTTTT
v_gene: TRBV18; j_gene: TRBJ2-7; len: 11; d_gene: NA; abundance: NA; CDR3aa: CASSQGSEQYF; CDR3nt: TGTGCCAGCTCGCAGGGCTCCGAGCAGTACTTC
v_gene: TRBV30; j_gene: TRBJ2-3; len: 17; d_gene: TRBD2; abundance: NA; CDR3aa: CAWNSPRVAGAPDTQYF; CDR3nt: TGTGCCTGGAACTCCCCCCGGGTAGCGGGGGCACCAGATACGCAGTATTTT
v_gene: TRBV19; j_gene: TRBJ2-3; len: 14; d_gene: NA; abundance: NA; CDR3aa: CASSRSTIADTQYF; CDR3nt: TGTGCCAGTAGCCGGAGCACCATAGCAGATACGCAGTATTTT
v_gene: TRBV20-1; j_gene: TRBJ1-6; len: 15; d_gene: TRBD1; abundance: NA; CDR3aa: CSAWTRDSGDSPLHF; CDR3nt: TGCAGTGCTTGGACAAGGGACAGCGGCGATTCACCCCTCCACTTT
v_gene: TRBV6-2/TRBV6-3; j_gene: TRBJ2-2; len: 15; d_gene: NA; abundance: NA; CDR3aa: CASSYRGGRGGELFF; CDR3nt: TGTGCCAGCAGTTACCGAGGGGGGCGTGGCGGGGAGCTGTTTTTT
v_gene: TRBV5-1; j_gene: TRBJ1-6; len: 15; d_gene: NA; abundance: NA; CDR3aa: CASSLDGSYNSPLHF; CDR3nt: TGCGCCAGCAGCTTGGACGGTTCCTATAATTCACCCCTCCACTTT
v_gene: TRBV7-2; j_gene: TRBJ2-1; len: 15; d_gene: TRBD2; abundance: NA; CDR3aa: CASSLEVAGAGEQFF; CDR3nt: TGTGCCAGCAGCTTAGAGGTAGCGGGGGCGGGTGAGCAGTTCTTC
v_gene: TRBV25-1; j_gene: TRBJ2-7; len: 16; d_gene: NA; abundance: NA; CDR3aa: CASSELCRGGDYEQYF; CDR3nt: TGTGCCAGCAGTGAGTTGTGCAGGGGAGGAGACTACGAGCAGTACTTC
v_gene: TRBV5-4; j_gene: TRBJ1-5; len: 15; d_gene: NA; abundance: NA; CDR3aa: CASSLKQEKNQPQHF; CDR3nt: TGTGCCAGCAGCTTGAAACAGGAGAAAAACCAGCCCCAGCATTTT
v_gene: TRBV20-1; j_gene: TRBJ2-3; len: 17; d_gene: TRBD2; abundance: NA; CDR3aa: CSATGLAGRTKKDTQYF; CDR3nt: TGCAGTGCTACGGGACTAGCGGGCCGGACAAAAAAGGATACGCAGTATTTT
v_gene: TRBV24-1; j_gene: TRBJ2-3; len: 13; d_gene: TRBD2; abundance: NA; CDR3aa: CATSNSGGTTQYF; CDR3nt: TGTGCCACCAGCAATAGCGGGGGTACCACGCAGTATTTT
v_gene: TRBV24-1; j_gene: TRBJ2-3; len: 15; d_gene: TRBD1; abundance: NA; CDR3aa: CATSDLTDRGDTQYF; CDR3nt: TGTGCCACCAGTGATTTGACCGACAGGGGTGATACGCAGTATTTT
v_gene: TRBV29-1; j_gene: TRBJ2-5; len: 11; d_gene: NA; abundance: NA; CDR3aa: CSVGRGETQYF; CDR3nt: TGCAGCGTTGGTAGGGGAGAGACCCAGTACTTC
v_gene: TRBV5-4; j_gene: TRBJ2-7; len: 14; d_gene: TRBD1; abundance: NA; CDR3aa: CASSLRTGRNEQYF; CDR3nt: TGTGCCAGCAGCTTAAGGACAGGAAGGAACGAGCAGTACTTC
v_gene: TRBV5-1; j_gene: TRBJ1-5; len: 13; d_gene: TRBD1; abundance: NA; CDR3aa: CASSWDRNQPQHF; CDR3nt: TGCGCCAGCAGCTGGGACAGGAATCAGCCCCAGCATTTT